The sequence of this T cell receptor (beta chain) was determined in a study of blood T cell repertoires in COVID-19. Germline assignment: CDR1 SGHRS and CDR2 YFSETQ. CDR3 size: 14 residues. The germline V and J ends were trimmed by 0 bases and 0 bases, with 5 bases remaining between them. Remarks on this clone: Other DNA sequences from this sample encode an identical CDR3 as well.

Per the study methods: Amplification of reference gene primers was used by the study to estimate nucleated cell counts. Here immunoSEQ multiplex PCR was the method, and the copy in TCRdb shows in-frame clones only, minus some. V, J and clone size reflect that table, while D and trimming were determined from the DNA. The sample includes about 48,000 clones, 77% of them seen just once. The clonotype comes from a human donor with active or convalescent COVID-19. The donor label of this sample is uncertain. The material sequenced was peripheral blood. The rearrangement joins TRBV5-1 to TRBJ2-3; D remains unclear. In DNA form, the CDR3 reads TGCGCCAGCAGCTTGGGGCAGAGCACAGATACGCAGTATTTT. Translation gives CASSLGQSTDTQYF.